A single sample is the source of the 2 T cell receptor beta chains below, sequenced in a study of T cells in Graves' hyperthyroidism and ophthalmopathy. Amplification of TCR beta CDR3 regions used RNA as the template. Researchers ran a first-round RT-PCR on the TCR CDR3 using the HTBI primer set. TCRdb analysed the multiplex PCR reads with MiXCR anew, one entry per CDR3 protein. The table shows about 300,000 distinct CDR3 sequences, with approximately 13% occurring only once. The sequencing sample was made of blood. These receptors came from a middle-aged woman with Graves' hyperthyroidism.

At least ten counts were recorded for this clonotype. V gene TRBV27 combines with J gene TRBJ2-7, with 15 bases lining up with TRBD2. The CDR3 is made up of 19 amino acids. In germline, CDR1 is MNHEY, CDR2 SMNVEV (reference sequence). The V gene end was trimmed by 0 bases and the J gene end by 1 base; junction bases not matched to a gene: 7. CDR3 DNA: TGTGCCAGCAGTTTATCGCAACCGGGACTAGCGGGAGGATCCTACGAGCAGTACTTC. This gives the protein CASSLSQPGLAGGSYEQYF.

The rearrangement joins TRBV9 to TRBJ2-2; 7 positions match TRBD1. Unmatched junction bases numbered 6, after V lost 4 bases and J lost 0 bases. Germline V gene sequence: CDR1 SGDLS, CDR2 YYNGEE. The CDR3 runs 16 residues. In nucleotides, the CDR3 is TGTGCCAGCAGCAGTTTTGGACAGGCGAACACCGGGGAGCTGTTTTTT. It codes for CASSSFGQANTGELFF.